This is a list of T cell receptor beta chains from one sample in a study of shared clonotypes between healthy human individuals. Produced via immunoSEQ multiplex PCR; TCRdb's table is partial and in-frame only. Of about 1.1 million clones listed, about 84% are singletons. Material for sequencing was memory CD4+ T cells from PBMCs. These receptors were collected from a man aged 18 to 29 in good health. Some clones in this sample may be carry-over from other donors' samples. CDR3s include the opening cysteine and the closing phenylalanine or tryptophan. The order of the fields is J gene, D gene, V gene, clone size, CDR3 DNA, CDR3 protein. The D gene is left open where the match is weak. Clone size, where shown, is once, few, many, or a class for clones that have expanded.

J: TRBJ2-1
D: TRBD2
V: TRBV9
size: .
DNA: TGTGCCAGCACCGCACTAGCGGGGGACAATGAGCAGTTCTTC
CDR3: CASTALAGDNEQFF

J: TRBJ2-1
D: .
V: TRBV28
size: .
DNA: TGTGCCAGCAGTTCTAGCGCCAATGAGCAGTTCTTC
CDR3: CASSSSANEQFF

J: TRBJ2-7
D: .
V: TRBV7-7
size: .
DNA: TGTGCCAGCAGCCCTCGGTGGTCAGATAAGGCCGAGCAGTACTTC
CDR3: CASSPRWSDKAEQYF

J: TRBJ2-1
D: TRBD2
V: TRBV4-1
size: once
DNA: TGCGCCAGCAGCCAGTGGACTAGCGGATACAATGAGCAGTTCTTC
CDR3: CASSQWTSGYNEQFF

J: TRBJ2-7
D: TRBD1
V: TRBV2
size: .
DNA: TGTGCCAGCAGTTTATACGGACAGGGACTCTACGAGCAGTACTTC
CDR3: CASSLYGQGLYEQYF

J: TRBJ1-2
D: .
V: TRBV7-9
size: .
DNA: TGTGCCAGCAGCCAGACAGGCGGCTATGGCTACACCTTC
CDR3: CASSQTGGYGYTF

J: TRBJ1-1
D: TRBD1
V: TRBV30
size: few
DNA: TGTGCCTGGTCAGAGGGGGCGGCTGAAGCTTTCTTT
CDR3: CAWSEGAAEAFF

J: TRBJ1-4
D: .
V: TRBV4-2
size: once
DNA: TGTGCCAGCAGCCACACACTCACAGAGGCGGGTGAAAAACTGTTTTTT
CDR3: CASSHTLTEAGEKLFF

J: TRBJ2-1
D: .
V: TRBV28
size: .
DNA: TGTGCCAGCATCAGGCTGAATGAGCAGTTCTTC
CDR3: CASIRLNEQFF

J: TRBJ2-2
D: .
V: TRBV6-1
size: .
DNA: TGTGCCAGCAACCTCCACGAGGGTACCGGGGAGCTGTTTTTT
CDR3: CASNLHEGTGELFF

J: TRBJ2-2
D: .
V: TRBV6-5
size: once
DNA: TGTGCCAGCAGTCCGGGTCTTAAGACCGGGGAGCTGTTTTTT
CDR3: CASSPGLKTGELFF

J: TRBJ1-2
D: .
V: TRBV11-1
size: .
DNA: TGTGCCAGCAGCCGGGACATCGAAGGCTACACCTTC
CDR3: CASSRDIEGYTF

J: TRBJ2-1
D: TRBD2
V: TRBV7-2
size: few
DNA: TGTGCCAGCAGCTTCGGACTAGCGGGAGATGAGCAGTTCTTC
CDR3: CASSFGLAGDEQFF

J: TRBJ1-1
D: .
V: TRBV25-1
size: few
DNA: TGTGCCAGCAGGGACAGACTTAACACTGAAGCTTTCTTT
CDR3: CASRDRLNTEAFF

J: TRBJ1-6
D: TRBD1
V: TRBV6-5
size: .
DNA: TGTGCCAGCAGTTCCAGGGGACAGGGGTCCCGACCCCTCCACTTT
CDR3: CASSSRGQGSRPLHF

J: TRBJ2-2
D: .
V: TRBV9
size: .
DNA: TGTGCCAGCAGCCGGGGACTTGATCGCACCGGGGAGCTGTTTTTT
CDR3: CASSRGLDRTGELFF

J: TRBJ2-1
D: .
V: TRBV7-2
size: .
DNA: TGTGCCAGCGCCCCGGCGGCTAGCGCTTCCTACAATGAGCAGTTCTTC
CDR3: CASAPAASASYNEQFF

J: TRBJ2-1
D: TRBD2
V: TRBV27
size: .
DNA: TGTGCCAGCAGTGGACTAGCGCGATACAATGAGCAGTTCTTC
CDR3: CASSGLARYNEQFF

J: TRBJ2-7
D: TRBD2
V: TRBV5-1
size: .
DNA: TGCGCCAGCAGCTTGGCACTAGCGGGAGCCTACGAGCAGTACTTC
CDR3: CASSLALAGAYEQYF

J: TRBJ1-5
D: TRBD1
V: TRBV15
size: .
DNA: TGTGCCACCAGCAGAGTAGGAGGCAGGGGGCAGCGTCAGCCCCAGCATTTT
CDR3: CATSRVGGRGQRQPQHF

J: TRBJ1-2
D: .
V: TRBV5-1
size: .
DNA: TGCGCCAGCAGCTTTTCATTTAACGGCTATGGCTACACCTTC
CDR3: CASSFSFNGYGYTF

J: TRBJ2-2
D: TRBD2
V: TRBV11-3
size: .
DNA: TGTGCCAGCAGCCCTACGACTAGCGGGAGTCTGACCGGGGAGCTGTTTTTT
CDR3: CASSPTTSGSLTGELFF

J: TRBJ2-3
D: TRBD1
V: TRBV4-3
size: many
DNA: TGCGCCAGCAGCCAAAGATACGACAGGGAAAACACAGATACGCAGTATTTT
CDR3: CASSQRYDRENTDTQYF

J: TRBJ1-2
D: .
V: TRBV27
size: few
DNA: TGTGCCAGCAGTTTGGTAGGGTCGGACGGCTACACCTTC
CDR3: CASSLVGSDGYTF

J: TRBJ2-2
D: TRBD1
V: TRBV5-1
size: .
DNA: TGCGCCAGTCACCCGGGACAGACGAACACCGGGGAGCTGTTTTTT
CDR3: CASHPGQTNTGELFF

J: TRBJ2-7
D: TRBD1
V: TRBV2
size: few
DNA: TGTGCCGCTGGTGGGGACAGCTCCTACGAGCAGTACTTC
CDR3: CAAGGDSSYEQYF

J: TRBJ2-3
D: .
V: TRBV7-2
size: .
DNA: TGTGCCAGCAGCCTGTCGGGGTATAGCACAGATACGCAGTATTTT
CDR3: CASSLSGYSTDTQYF

J: TRBJ1-5
D: .
V: TRBV10-3
size: .
DNA: TGTGCCATCAGTGAGTGGGGGTTCGATCAGCCCCAGCATTTT
CDR3: CAISEWGFDQPQHF

J: TRBJ2-4
D: .
V: TRBV28
size: .
DNA: TGTGCCAGCAGTACAGACACACGGGGGAGGAACATTCAGTACTTC
CDR3: CASSTDTRGRNIQYF

J: TRBJ2-1
D: .
V: TRBV5-1
size: .
DNA: TGCGCCAGCAGCTCCCCCGGGGGCGTTGGGGACAATGAGCAGTTCTTC
CDR3: CASSSPGGVGDNEQFF

J: TRBJ2-7
D: .
V: TRBV5-1
size: .
DNA: TGCGCCAGCAGTTTGAATAATCCCTACGAGCAGTACTTC
CDR3: CASSLNNPYEQYF

J: TRBJ2-1
D: TRBD2
V: TRBV5-1
size: .
DNA: TGCGCCAGCAGCTCGCCCGGACTAGCGTCCTACAATGAGCAGTTCTTC
CDR3: CASSSPGLASYNEQFF

J: TRBJ2-2
D: .
V: TRBV30
size: .
DNA: TGTGCCTGGGAGCGGCCACGGACCGGGGAGCTGTTTTTT
CDR3: CAWERPRTGELFF

J: TRBJ2-5
D: .
V: TRBV5-1
size: .
DNA: TGCGCCAGCAGCTTGGGACAGGGGAGGGGAGAGACCCAGTACTTC
CDR3: CASSLGQGRGETQYF

J: TRBJ2-3
D: .
V: TRBV11-3
size: once
DNA: TGTGCCAGCAGCTTTCGGCCAGGGCCGGCAGATACGCAGTATTTT
CDR3: CASSFRPGPADTQYF

J: TRBJ1-1
D: .
V: TRBV27
size: .
DNA: TGTGCCAGCAGTTTCTCCGACGGAACTGAAGCTTTCTTT
CDR3: CASSFSDGTEAFF

J: TRBJ2-1
D: .
V: TRBV11-2
size: .
DNA: TGTGCCAGCAGCTTAGATGGCGGGAATAACAATGAGCAGTTCTTC
CDR3: CASSLDGGNNNEQFF

J: TRBJ2-1
D: .
V: TRBV5-6
size: .
DNA: TGTGCCAGCAGCTTATTTCCAGGGAGCTACAATGAGCAGTTCTTC
CDR3: CASSLFPGSYNEQFF

J: TRBJ2-2
D: .
V: TRBV18
size: .
DNA: TGTGCCAGCTCACTGGGAGCTGCCGGGGAGCTGTTTTTT
CDR3: CASSLGAAGELFF

J: TRBJ2-3
D: .
V: TRBV7-9
size: .
DNA: TGTGCCAGCAGCCAGGGACGGACGAGCACAGATACGCAGTATTTT
CDR3: CASSQGRTSTDTQYF

J: TRBJ2-3
D: .
V: TRBV6-5
size: .
DNA: TGTGCCAGCAGTTACGGGGGCGGGAGAGGGGATACGCAGTATTTT
CDR3: CASSYGGGRGDTQYF

J: TRBJ2-3
D: .
V: TRBV28
size: .
DNA: TGTGCCAGCAGAGCTACCACAGATACGCAGTATTTT
CDR3: CASRATTDTQYF

J: TRBJ1-3
D: .
V: TRBV5-4
size: .
DNA: TGTGCCAGCAGTCAACAGGGCTCCCGAAACACCATATATTTT
CDR3: CASSQQGSRNTIYF

J: TRBJ2-5
D: TRBD2
V: TRBV28
size: .
DNA: TGTGCCAGCAGCCTGGGGTTAGCGGGAGAGGGGACCCAGTACTTC
CDR3: CASSLGLAGEGTQYF

J: TRBJ1-3
D: .
V: TRBV4-1
size: .
DNA: TGCGCCAGCAGCCAAGATCCTAGAGGGGCGAACACCATATATTTT
CDR3: CASSQDPRGANTIYF

J: TRBJ2-2
D: TRBD2
V: TRBV5-1
size: .
DNA: TGCGCCAGCAGCCCCCCCGCCGCGGGGGCCGGGGAGCTGTTTTTT
CDR3: CASSPPAAGAGELFF

J: TRBJ2-5
D: .
V: TRBV7-6
size: .
DNA: TGTGCCAGCAGCTTAGCGTTCCGCCAAGAGACCCAGTACTTC
CDR3: CASSLAFRQETQYF

J: TRBJ2-3
D: .
V: TRBV15
size: .
DNA: TGTGCCACCAGCAGACTGGTTAAGGCTTTGGGGCTAGTGGGAAAGACAGATACGCAGTATTTT
CDR3: CATSRLVKALGLVGKTDTQYF